The next 2 T cell receptor beta chains were all read from a single sample in a study of identical twins. TCRdb recomputed calls from the 5' RACE reads with MiXCR, one row per CDR3 protein. The sample carries 400,000 to 500,000 distinct CDR3 sequences, around an eighth recorded once. This same sample was also taken into another study, of yellow fever vaccine responses in identical twins.

Sequences were obtained from CD4+ T cells sorted from blood. Every receptor here comes from a woman aged 18-35 years in good health.

This clonotype was seen only a few times. The chain is built from TRBV20-1 and TRBJ1-3; D unresolved. Trimming took 6 bases from V and 4 from J, leaving 16 bases between them. The germline V gene has CDR1 DFQATT and CDR2 SNEGSKA (reference sequence). This CDR3 region has 14 residues. CDR3 loop: CSAPDSLAGNTIYF. In nucleotides, the CDR3 is TGCAGTGCCCCGGATAGTCTCGCGGGAAACACCATATATTTT.

This clonotype turned up a few times. This sequence joins TRBV6-2 or TRBV6-3 and TRBJ2-5; the match to TRBD1 covers 7 bases. Unmatched junction bases numbered 15, after V lost 7 bases and J lost 7 bases. CDR3 length: 15 amino acids. Germline V gene sequence: CDR1 MNHEY, CDR2 SVGEGT. The CDR3 nucleotides read TGTGCCAGCACCGACCTTGGGACAGCGACAAGGACCCAGTACTTC. Translation gives CASTDLGTATRTQYF.